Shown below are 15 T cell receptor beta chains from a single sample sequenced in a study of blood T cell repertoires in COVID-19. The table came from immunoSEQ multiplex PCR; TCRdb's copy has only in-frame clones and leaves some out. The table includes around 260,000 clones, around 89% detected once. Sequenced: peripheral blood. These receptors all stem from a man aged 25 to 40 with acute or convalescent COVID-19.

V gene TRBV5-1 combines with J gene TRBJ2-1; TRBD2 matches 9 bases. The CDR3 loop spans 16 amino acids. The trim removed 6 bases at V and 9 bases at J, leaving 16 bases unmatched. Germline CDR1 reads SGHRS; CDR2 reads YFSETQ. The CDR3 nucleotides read TGCGCCAGCACTTTGGCCGTAGTAGCGGGAGATCGTGAGCAGTTCTTC. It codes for CASTLAVVAGDREQFF.

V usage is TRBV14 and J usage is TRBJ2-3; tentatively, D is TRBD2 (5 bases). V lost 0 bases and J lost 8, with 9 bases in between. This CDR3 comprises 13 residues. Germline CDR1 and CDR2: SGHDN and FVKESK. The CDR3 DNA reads TGTGCCAGCAGCCAAGACCTTGGAGGTACGCAGTATTTT. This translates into CASSQDLGGTQYF.

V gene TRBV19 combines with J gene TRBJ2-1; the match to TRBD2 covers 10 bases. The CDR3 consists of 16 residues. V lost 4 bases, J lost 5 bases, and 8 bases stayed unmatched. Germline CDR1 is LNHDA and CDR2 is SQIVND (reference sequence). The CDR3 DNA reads TGTGCCAGTAGTAAGATTGGACTAGCGGTAAACAATGAGCAGTTCTTC. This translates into CASSKIGLAVNNEQFF.

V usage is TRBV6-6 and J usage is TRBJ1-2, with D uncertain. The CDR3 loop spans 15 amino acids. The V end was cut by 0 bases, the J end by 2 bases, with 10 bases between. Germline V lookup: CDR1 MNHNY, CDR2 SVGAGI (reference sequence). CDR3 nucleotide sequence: TGTGCCAGCAGTTACTCGAGAGGAGGCAACTATGGCTACACCTTC. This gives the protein CASSYSRGGNYGYTF.

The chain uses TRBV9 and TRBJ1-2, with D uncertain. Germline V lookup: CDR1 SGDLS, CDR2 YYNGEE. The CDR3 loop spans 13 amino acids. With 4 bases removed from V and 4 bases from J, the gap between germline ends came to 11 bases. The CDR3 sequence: CASSYSYSYGYTF. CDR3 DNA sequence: TGTGCCAGCAGCTATTCCTACAGCTATGGCTACACCTTC.

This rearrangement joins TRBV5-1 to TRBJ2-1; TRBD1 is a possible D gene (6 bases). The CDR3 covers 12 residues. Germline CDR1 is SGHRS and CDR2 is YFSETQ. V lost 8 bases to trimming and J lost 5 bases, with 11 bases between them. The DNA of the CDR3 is TGCGCCAGTACCAGGGGTAACAATGAGCAGTTCTTC. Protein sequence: CASTRGNNEQFF.

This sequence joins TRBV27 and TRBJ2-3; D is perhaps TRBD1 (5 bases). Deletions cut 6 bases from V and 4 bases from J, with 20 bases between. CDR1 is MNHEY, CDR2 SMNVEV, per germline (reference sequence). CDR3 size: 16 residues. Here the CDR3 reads CASSFDQAGFADTQYF. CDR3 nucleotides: TGTGCCAGCAGCTTCGACCAGGCAGGGTTCGCAGATACGCAGTATTTT.

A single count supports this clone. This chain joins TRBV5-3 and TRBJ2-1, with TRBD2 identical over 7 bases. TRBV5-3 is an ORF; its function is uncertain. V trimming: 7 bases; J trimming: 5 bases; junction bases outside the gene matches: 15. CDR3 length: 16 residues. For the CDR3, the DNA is TGTGCCAGAGGGAGCGCAGGGAGGGCAATGAACAATGAGCAGTTCTTC. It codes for CARGSAGRAMNNEQFF.

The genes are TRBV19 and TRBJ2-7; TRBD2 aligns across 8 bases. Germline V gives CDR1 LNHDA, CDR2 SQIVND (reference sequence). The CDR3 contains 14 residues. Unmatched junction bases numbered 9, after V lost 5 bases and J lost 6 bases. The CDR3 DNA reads TGTGCCAGTAGTGAGGATAGGCTAGCGGGCGAGCAGTACTTC. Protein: CASSEDRLAGEQYF.

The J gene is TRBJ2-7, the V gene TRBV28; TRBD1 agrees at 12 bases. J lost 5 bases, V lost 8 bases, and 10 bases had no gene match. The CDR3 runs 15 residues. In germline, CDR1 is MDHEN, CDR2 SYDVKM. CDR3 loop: CASRSTGTGGHEQYF. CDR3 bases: TGTGCCAGCCGATCCACCGGGACAGGGGGCCACGAGCAGTACTTC.

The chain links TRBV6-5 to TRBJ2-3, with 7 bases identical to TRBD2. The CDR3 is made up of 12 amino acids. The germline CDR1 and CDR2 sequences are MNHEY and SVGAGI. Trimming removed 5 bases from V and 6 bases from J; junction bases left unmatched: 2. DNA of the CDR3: TGTGCCAGCAGTATTAGCGGGGATACGCAGTATTTT. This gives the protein CASSISGDTQYF.

Written as DNA, the CDR3 is TGTGCCAGCAGGGTAGTGGGTTGGACTAGCGGGGGCTCCTACAATGAGCAGTTCTTC. Its protein product is CASRVVGWTSGGSYNEQFF. The gene calls are TRBV28 and TRBJ2-1; 13 positions match TRBD2. V shed 6 bases, J shed 0 bases, and the junction held 11 bases outside the gene matches. The germline gives CDR1 MDHEN, CDR2 SYDVKM. This CDR3 spans 19 amino acids. The full variable domain, rest sourced from reference TRBV28 and TRBJ2-1, is DVKVTQSSRYLVKRTGEKVFLECVQDMDHENMFWYRQDPGLGLRLIYFSYDVKMKEKGDIPEGYSVSREKKERFSLILESASTNQTSMYLCASRVVGWTSGGSYNEQFFGPGTRLTVL.

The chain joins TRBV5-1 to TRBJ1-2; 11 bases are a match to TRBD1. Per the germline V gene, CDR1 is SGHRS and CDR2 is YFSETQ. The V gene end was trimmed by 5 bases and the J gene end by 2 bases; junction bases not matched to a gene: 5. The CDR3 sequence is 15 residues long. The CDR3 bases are TGCGCCAGCAGAAGCGGGACAGGGGGGAACTATGGCTACACCTTC. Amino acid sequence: CASRSGTGGNYGYTF. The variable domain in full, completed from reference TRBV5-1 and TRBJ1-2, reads KAGVTQTPRYLIKTRGQQVTLSCSPISGHRSVSWYQQTPGQGLQFLFEYFSETQRNKGNFPGRFSGRQFSNSRSEMNVSTLELGDSALYLCASRSGTGGNYGYTFGSGTRLTVV.

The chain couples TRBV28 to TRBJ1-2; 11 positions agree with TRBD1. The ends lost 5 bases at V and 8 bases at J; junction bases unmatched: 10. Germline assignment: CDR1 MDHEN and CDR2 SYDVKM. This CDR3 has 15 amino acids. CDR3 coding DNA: TGTGCCAGCAGTCCTCATGGACAGGGGGCAGGAGGCTACACCTTC. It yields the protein CASSPHGQGAGGYTF.

The CDR3, as DNA: TGTGCCAGTAGTATTCTCGCGGGAGGAGACTACAATGAGCAGTTCTTC. It yields the protein CASSILAGGDYNEQFF. The chain employs TRBV19 and TRBJ2-1; 8 bases agree with TRBD2. The CDR3 is made up of 16 amino acids. V was clipped by 3 bases and J by 3 bases; unmatched bases: 7. Germline values: CDR1 LNHDA, CDR2 SQIVND (reference sequence).